Listed below are T cell receptor beta chains from one sample, sequenced in a study of CD8 T cells in ankylosing spondylitis. TCRdb re-called the 5' RACE reads through MiXCR, storing one row per CDR3 protein. Found here are 350,000 to 550,000 distinct CDR3 sequences, roughly 26% of them singletons; the top ten hold under 0.9%. Source material: blood, either unsorted or a sorted T cell fraction (not recorded which). The receptors were gathered from a male donor with ankylosing spondylitis. Each CDR3 is given with its conserved first and last residue. Each record gives: D gene, clone size, V gene, J gene, CDR3 protein, CDR3 DNA. The D gene is left open where the match is weak. Part of the rows lack a size; the others show once, few, many or a class for expanded clones.

.	.	TRBV12-3/TRBV12-4	TRBJ1-4	CASSFSGLNEKLFF	TGTGCCAGCAGTTTTTCGGGACTGAATGAAAAACTGTTTTTT
TRBD1	few	TRBV7-9	TRBJ1-4	CASSSPGQGAFKLFF	TGTGCCAGCAGCTCCCCTGGACAGGGGGCGTTCAAACTGTTTTTT
TRBD2	.	TRBV24-1	TRBJ2-5	CATSDFGLAGKETQYF	TGTGCCACCAGTGATTTTGGACTAGCGGGAAAAGAGACCCAGTACTTC
.	many	TRBV20-1	TRBJ1-1	CSARDRVNTEAFF	TGCAGTGCTAGAGATCGGGTTAACACTGAAGCTTTCTTT
TRBD2	.	TRBV5-1	TRBJ2-1	CASSFGAGEVNEQFF	TGCGCCAGCAGCTTCGGGGCGGGAGAGGTCAATGAGCAGTTCTTC
.	.	TRBV11-2	TRBJ1-1	CASSFNGGGNTEAFF	TGTGCCAGCAGCTTTAACGGGGGGGGGAACACTGAAGCTTTCTTT
TRBD1	many	TRBV20-1	TRBJ2-2	CSAQGQGRAGELFF	TGCAGTGCCCAGGGACAGGGGAGAGCCGGGGAGCTGTTTTTT
.	few	TRBV5-1	TRBJ2-1	CASSPWASERKSSYNEQFF	TGCGCCAGCAGCCCCTGGGCTAGCGAGAGGAAAAGCTCCTACAATGAGCAGTTCTTC
.	few	TRBV7-2	TRBJ2-1	CASLGTYNEQFF	TGTGCCAGCCTTGGGACTTACAATGAGCAGTTCTTC
.	few	TRBV6-1	TRBJ2-1	CASSELVPRSDQSSYNEQFF	TGTGCCAGCAGTGAATTGGTCCCGAGGAGCGACCAGAGCTCCTACAATGAGCAGTTCTTC
TRBD2	many	TRBV20-1	TRBJ2-1	CSAPSSGDYNEQFF	TGCAGTGCTCCCAGTAGCGGGGACTACAATGAGCAGTTCTTC
TRBD2	few	TRBV11-1	TRBJ2-1	CASSLGTNLAGEGNEQFF	TGTGCCAGCAGCCTAGGGACAAATCTAGCGGGAGAGGGGAATGAGCAGTTCTTC
.	few	TRBV4-1	TRBJ2-1	CASSQDASSLEQFF	TGCGCCAGCAGCCAAGATGCCTCCTCGTTAGAGCAGTTCTTC
TRBD1	.	TRBV20-1	TRBJ1-6	CSARKRDSDYNSPLHF	TGCAGTGCTAGAAAGCGGGACAGCGACTATAATTCACCCCTCCACTTT
TRBD1	few	TRBV7-9	TRBJ1-2	CASSTPVEGAPGYTF	TGTGCCAGCAGCACCCCGGTGGAGGGGGCGCCTGGCTACACCTTC
.	few	TRBV3-1	TRBJ1-1	CASSQDLSGMNTEAFF	TGTGCCAGCAGCCAAGATCTATCAGGGATGAACACTGAAGCTTTCTTT
.	.	TRBV7-8	TRBJ2-5	CASSLIWTLGETQYF	TGTGCCAGCAGCTTAATCTGGACCTTGGGGGAGACCCAGTACTTC
.	.	TRBV29-1	TRBJ2-5	CSVGFSGGFQGTQYF	TGCAGCGTTGGCTTCAGCGGAGGGTTCCAAGGGACCCAGTACTTC
.	few	TRBV24-1	TRBJ2-1	CATSERGEYNEQFF	TGTGCCACCAGTGAGAGGGGCGAATACAATGAGCAGTTCTTC
.	.	TRBV20-1	TRBJ2-7	CSARGGRYEQYF	TGCAGTGCTAGAGGGGGACGCTACGAGCAGTACTTC
TRBD2	.	TRBV5-1	TRBJ2-3	CASSPGLAVLTDTQYF	TGCGCCAGCAGCCCGGGACTAGCGGTACTCACAGATACGCAGTATTTT
TRBD1	.	TRBV20-1	TRBJ1-5	CSARAGTGFQPQHF	TGCAGTGCTAGAGCGGGGACAGGGTTTCAGCCCCAGCATTTT
.	.	TRBV6-6	TRBJ2-7	CASSSSLAGEQYF	TGTGCCAGCAGTTCTTCCCTCGCCGGCGAGCAGTACTTC
TRBD1	once	TRBV24-1	TRBJ1-1	CATSDATGGNTEAFF	TGTGCCACCAGTGACGCTACAGGGGGGAACACTGAAGCTTTCTTT
.	.	TRBV4-2	TRBJ1-4	CASSQGRVSEKLFF	TGTGCCAGCAGCCAAGGAAGGGTCAGTGAAAAACTGTTTTTT
.	few	TRBV7-8	TRBJ1-2	CASSLATDGRGYTF	TGTGCCAGCAGCTTAGCAACAGACGGGAGAGGCTACACCTTC
TRBD1	.	TRBV29-1	TRBJ1-4	CSVEVTGGEKLFF	TGCAGCGTTGAAGTGACAGGGGGTGAAAAACTGTTTTTT
.	.	TRBV19	TRBJ2-1	CASSYNGDSYNEQFF	TGTGCCAGTAGTTATAACGGGGACTCCTACAATGAGCAGTTCTTC
.	.	TRBV12-3/TRBV12-4	TRBJ1-1	CASTLSRPSWGEAFF	TGTGCCAGCACCCTCTCCCGGCCCTCTTGGGGTGAAGCTTTCTTT
.	medium-sized	TRBV5-1	TRBJ1-1	CASSYLHGTTTEAFF	TGCGCCAGCAGCTATTTGCACGGAACAACCACTGAAGCTTTCTTT
.	few	TRBV25-1	TRBJ1-6	CASSRDNNSPLHF	TGTGCCAGCAGCCGGGACAATAATTCACCCCTCCACTTT
.	.	TRBV6-1	TRBJ1-2	CASSDKSYGYTF	TGTGCCAGCAGTGACAAAAGCTATGGCTACACCTTC
.	.	TRBV29-1	TRBJ2-1	CSGRRSYNEQFF	TGCAGCGGACGCCGCTCCTACAATGAGCAGTTCTTC
.	.	TRBV29-1	TRBJ2-1	CSVVRAEYYNEQFF	TGCAGCGTTGTCCGAGCGGAGTACTACAATGAGCAGTTCTTC
TRBD2	.	TRBV20-1	TRBJ2-2	CSAVAGVGTGELFF	TGCAGTGCCGTAGCGGGAGTCGGCACCGGGGAGCTGTTTTTT
.	.	TRBV9	TRBJ2-1	CASSVRLAPRAVGNEQFF	TGTGCCAGTAGCGTAAGGCTAGCGCCTAGGGCGGTTGGCAATGAGCAGTTCTTC
TRBD2	few	TRBV4-2	TRBJ2-1	CASSQVAGGANEQFF	TGTGCCAGCAGCCAAGTCGCGGGAGGGGCGAATGAGCAGTTCTTC
.	.	TRBV24-1	TRBJ2-7	CATSDGTEYAEQYF	TGTGCCACCAGTGATGGGACTGAGTACGCGGAGCAGTACTTC
.	.	TRBV5-1	TRBJ2-2	CASSSNRVGNGELFF	TGCGCCAGCAGCTCGAACAGGGTCGGGAACGGGGAGCTGTTTTTT
.	.	TRBV29-1	TRBJ1-2	CSARKAGSWGYTF	TGCAGCGCTAGGAAGGCGGGCTCGTGGGGCTACACCTTC
TRBD1	.	TRBV12-3/TRBV12-4	TRBJ1-6	CASSRQGYNSPLHF	TGTGCCAGCAGTAGACAGGGCTATAATTCACCCCTCCACTTT
.	many	TRBV20-1	TRBJ1-2	CSAEGRGPLTNYGYTF	TGCAGTGCCGAAGGACGGGGGCCGCTAACTAACTATGGCTACACCTTC
.	.	TRBV5-1	TRBJ2-1	CASSLEGHEQFF	TGCGCCAGCAGCTTGGAAGGGCATGAGCAGTTCTTC